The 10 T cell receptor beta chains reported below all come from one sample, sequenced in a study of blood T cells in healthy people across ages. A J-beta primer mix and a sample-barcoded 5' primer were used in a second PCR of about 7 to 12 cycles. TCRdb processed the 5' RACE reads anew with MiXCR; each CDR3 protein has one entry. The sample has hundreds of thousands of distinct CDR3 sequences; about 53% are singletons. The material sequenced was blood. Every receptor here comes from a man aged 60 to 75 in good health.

Here the CDR3 reads CASSLGTRVESGANVLTF. CDR3 DNA: TGCGCCAGCAGCTTGGGGACGAGGGTAGAATCTGGGGCCAACGTCCTGACTTTC. The V gene is TRBV5-1, the J gene TRBJ2-6; possible D gene TRBD2, 5 bases. The germline CDR1 and CDR2 sequences are SGHRS and YFSETQ. The germline V and J ends were trimmed by 0 bases and 1 base, with 14 bases remaining between them. The CDR3 totals 18 residues. The variable domain in full, completed from reference TRBV5-1 and TRBJ2-6, reads KAGVTQTPRYLIKTRGQQVTLSCSPISGHRSVSWYQQTPGQGLQFLFEYFSETQRNKGNFPGRFSGRQFSNSRSEMNVSTLELGDSALYLCASSLGTRVESGANVLTFGAGSRLTVL.

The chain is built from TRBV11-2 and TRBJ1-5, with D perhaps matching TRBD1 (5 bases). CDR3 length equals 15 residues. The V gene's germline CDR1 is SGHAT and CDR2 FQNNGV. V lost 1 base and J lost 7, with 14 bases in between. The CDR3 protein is CASSLAPGGLQPQHF. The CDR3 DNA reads TGTGCCAGCAGCTTAGCTCCGGGGGGGTTGCAGCCCCAGCATTTT.

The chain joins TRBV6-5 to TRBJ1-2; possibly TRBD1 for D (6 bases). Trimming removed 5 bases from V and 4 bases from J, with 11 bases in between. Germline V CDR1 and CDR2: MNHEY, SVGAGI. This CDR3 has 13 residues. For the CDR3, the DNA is TGTGCCAGCAGTACAGGGAGGGGCTATGGCTACACCTTC. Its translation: CASSTGRGYGYTF.

This chain's CDR3 is CSARSRRGSEQYF. The CDR3 region has the DNA TGCAGTGCTAGATCCAGGAGAGGCTCCGAGCAGTACTTC. The chain couples TRBV20-1 to TRBJ2-7; no clear D gene. The germline V gene encodes CDR1 DFQATT and CDR2 SNEGSKA (reference sequence). This CDR3 region has 13 residues. V was clipped by 2 bases and J by 6 bases, with 14 bases between them.

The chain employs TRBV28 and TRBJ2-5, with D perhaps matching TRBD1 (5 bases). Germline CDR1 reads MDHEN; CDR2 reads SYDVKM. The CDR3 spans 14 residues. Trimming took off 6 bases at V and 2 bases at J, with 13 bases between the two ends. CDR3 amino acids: CASSSPQGQETQYF. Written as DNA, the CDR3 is TGTGCCAGCAGCTCCCCGCAGGGTCAAGAGACCCAGTACTTC.

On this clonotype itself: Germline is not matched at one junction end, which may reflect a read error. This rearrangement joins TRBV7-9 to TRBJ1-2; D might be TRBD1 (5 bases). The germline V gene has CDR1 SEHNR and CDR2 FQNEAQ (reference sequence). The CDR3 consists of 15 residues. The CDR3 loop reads CASSPPGQGLNGYTF. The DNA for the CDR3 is TGTGCCAGCAGCCCCCCCGGGCAGGGCCTGAATGGCTACACTTTC.

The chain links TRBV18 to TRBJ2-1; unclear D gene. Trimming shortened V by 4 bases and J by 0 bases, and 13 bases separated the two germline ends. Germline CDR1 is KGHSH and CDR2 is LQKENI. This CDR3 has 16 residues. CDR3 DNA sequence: TGTGCCAGCTCACTTAAGCGCCCTAGCTCCTACAATGAGCAGTTCTTC. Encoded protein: CASSLKRPSSYNEQFF.

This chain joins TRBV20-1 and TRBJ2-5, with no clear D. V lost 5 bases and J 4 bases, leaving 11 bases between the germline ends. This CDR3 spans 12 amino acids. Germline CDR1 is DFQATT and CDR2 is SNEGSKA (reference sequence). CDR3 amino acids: CSAPKWGETQYF. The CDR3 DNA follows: TGCAGTGCTCCGAAGTGGGGAGAGACCCAGTACTTC.

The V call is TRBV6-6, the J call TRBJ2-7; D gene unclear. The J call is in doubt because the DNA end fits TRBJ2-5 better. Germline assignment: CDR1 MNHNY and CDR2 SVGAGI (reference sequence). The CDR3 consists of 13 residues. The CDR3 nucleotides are TGTGCCAGCAGTTACTACAGCGCCGGGACCCAGTACTTC. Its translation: CASSYYSAGTQYF.

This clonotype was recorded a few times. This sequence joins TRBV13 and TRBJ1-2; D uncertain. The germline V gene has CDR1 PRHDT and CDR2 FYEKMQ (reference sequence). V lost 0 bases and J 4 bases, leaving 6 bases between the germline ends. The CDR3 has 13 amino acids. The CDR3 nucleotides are TGTGCCAGCAGCTTAGGCAAGTTCTATGGCTACACCTTC. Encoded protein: CASSLGKFYGYTF.